These 5 T cell receptor beta chains were all obtained from the same sample, sequenced in a study of blood T cell repertoires in COVID-19. Profiling relied on immunoSEQ multiplex PCR, and the TCRdb table lists in-frame clones only, not all of them. The repertoire holds under 300,000 clones, 87% seen once, with around 6.9% in the top ten. Sequencing used peripheral blood. The receptors stem from a man in his fifties or sixties who had recovered from COVID-19.

The CDR3 coding sequence is TGTGCCAGCAGCCACAGCGAAGAAGAAGTAGGCGGCTACACCTTC. Protein: CASSHSEEEVGGYTF. The genes are TRBV3-1 (or the pseudogene TRBV3-2) and TRBJ1-2, with no clear D. The germline V gene has CDR1 LGHDT and CDR2 YNNKEL (reference sequence). V was shortened by 3 bases and J by 8 bases, with 19 bases between the two germline ends. The CDR3 loop spans 15 amino acids.

The rearrangement uses TRBV7-2 and TRBJ2-3, with 7 bases matching TRBD1. The V segment lost 5 bases and the J segment 8 bases; nucleotides outside the gene matches: 4. The CDR3 extends over 12 amino acids. Germline-derived CDR1 and CDR2 are SGHTA and FQGNSA. Here the CDR3 DNA reads TGTGCCAGCAGCCGCGACAGGGCTACGCAGTATTTT. Translated: CASSRDRATQYF.

The chain employs TRBV5-1 and TRBJ2-1; the match to TRBD1 covers 8 bases. The V segment lost 4 bases and the J segment 2 bases; nucleotides outside the gene matches: 5. The CDR3 runs 15 residues. The germline V gene encodes CDR1 SGHRS and CDR2 YFSETQ. CDR3 DNA: TGCGCCAGCAGCCAGGGACAGGCCACCTACAATGAGCAGTTCTTC. It codes for CASSQGQATYNEQFF.

The chain employs TRBV24-1 and TRBJ1-5; D is unresolved. The CDR3 has 13 residues. Germline CDR1 reads KGHDR; CDR2 reads SFDVKD. Trimming shortened V by 7 bases and J by 4 bases, and 10 bases separated the two germline ends. The CDR3 DNA sequence: TGTGCCACCAGCGATAATCAAAATCAGCCCCAGCATTTT. Protein sequence: CATSDNQNQPQHF.

V usage is TRBV20-1 and J usage is TRBJ1-1; no reliable D call. Germline CDR1 and CDR2: DFQATT and SNEGSKA (reference sequence). The CDR3 has 14 amino acids. V gave up 3 bases and J gave up 0 bases, with 11 bases separating them. For the CDR3, the DNA is TGCAGTGCTAGTCGCCACAGAATGAACACTGAAGCTTTCTTT. Translated, it gives CSASRHRMNTEAFF.